What follows are 22 T cell receptor beta chains derived from one specimen sequenced in a study of T cell repertoires in cytomegalovirus infection. TCRdb called the reads again in MiXCR, with one record for every CDR3 protein. Altogether about 490,000 distinct CDR3 sequences are present, about 11% being singletons, with the ten largest covering more than 8.5%. What was sequenced was PBMCs. All receptors derive from a human donor in good health (CMV status not recorded). Some clones in this sample may be carry-over from other donors' samples.

The CDR3 DNA reads TGTGCCAGCAGCAAGAACGGGGCCGCCCCGGATACGCAGTATTTT. It yields the protein CASSKNGAAPDTQYF. V usage is TRBV11-2 and J usage is TRBJ2-3; the D gene could be TRBD1 or TRBD2 (5 bases each). Trimming cost V 5 bases and J 6 bases, with 18 bases left between them. CDR1 is SGHAT, CDR2 FQNNGV, per germline. The CDR3 extends over 15 amino acids.

Ten or more counts support this clonotype. The chain combines TRBV19 with TRBJ2-5; 11 bases map to TRBD1. V shed 4 bases, J shed 0 bases, and the junction held 4 bases outside the gene matches. The CDR3 sequence is 16 residues long. In germline, CDR1 is LNHDA, CDR2 SQIVND (reference sequence). DNA of the CDR3: TGTGCCAGTAGTACCGGGACAGGGGGTTACCAAGAGACCCAGTACTTC. Translation: CASSTGTGGYQETQYF.

The chain is built from TRBV20-1 and TRBJ1-1; D may be TRBD1 (5 bases). Per the germline V gene, CDR1 is DFQATT and CDR2 is SNEGSKA (reference sequence). V lost 0 bases to trimming and J lost 1 base, with 9 bases between them. This CDR3 has 14 amino acids. The CDR3: CSARDTRANTEAFF. The CDR3 DNA sequence: TGCAGTGCTAGAGATACCAGGGCGAACACTGAAGCTTTCTTT.

This clonotype was observed many times. V and J are TRBV19 and TRBJ1-1; D unclear. The CDR3 extends over 13 amino acids. Trimming took 3 bases from V and 1 from J, leaving 6 bases between them. CDR1 is LNHDA, CDR2 SQIVND, per germline (reference sequence). This CDR3 reads CASSIHKNTEAFF. CDR3 coding DNA: TGTGCCAGTAGTATCCACAAGAACACTGAAGCTTTCTTT.

This clonotype showed up many times. The chain recombines TRBV7-8 with TRBJ2-7; D gene uncertain. The ends were cut back, 5 bases at V and 2 bases at J, with 10 bases in the middle. The CDR3 extends over 13 amino acids. The germline V gene has CDR1 SGHVS and CDR2 FQNEAQ. CDR3 in DNA: TGTGCCAGCAGCCTCTCTTTCACCTACGAGCAGTACTTC. Residues: CASSLSFTYEQYF.

This clonotype was picked up many times. This chain uses TRBV7-2 with TRBJ2-1; a possible D gene is TRBD1 (6 bases). Looked up from germline, CDR1 is SGHTA and CDR2 is FQGNSA. The germline V and J ends were trimmed by 5 bases and 5 bases, with 13 bases remaining between them. The CDR3 runs to 14 residues. The CDR3 sequence: CASSIRQVNNEQFF. For the CDR3, the DNA is TGTGCCAGCAGCATAAGACAGGTTAACAATGAGCAGTTCTTC.

This clonotype has ten or more counts. The chain couples TRBV7-2 to TRBJ2-7; no reliable D call. The length of the CDR3 is 13 residues. V was pared by 2 bases and J by 5 bases, with 10 bases between. Germline V lookup: CDR1 SGHTA, CDR2 FQGNSA. The DNA for the CDR3 is TGTGCCAGCAGCTTAAGTCCCCGAGACGAGCAGTACTTC. Translation gives CASSLSPRDEQYF.

The V gene is TRBV6-6, the J gene TRBJ1-1; D not certain. Germline V gene sequence: CDR1 MNHNY, CDR2 SVGAGI (reference sequence). This CDR3 is built from 14 residues. Deletions cut 0 bases from V and 1 base from J, with 6 bases between. The CDR3 region has the DNA TGTGCCAGCAGTTACTCGTACAAGAACACTGAAGCTTTCTTT. Translated: CASSYSYKNTEAFF.

There are many counts of this clonotype. This chain connects TRBV5-4 to TRBJ2-2; tentatively, D is TRBD1 or TRBD2 (6 bases each). This CDR3 has 16 residues. Per the germline V gene, CDR1 is SGHNT and CDR2 is YYREEE (reference sequence). Trimming stripped 0 bases from V and 4 bases from J, with 13 bases between. The CDR3 protein is CASSLAGGESTGELFF. The CDR3 DNA reads TGTGCCAGCAGCTTGGCCGGGGGCGAGTCCACCGGGGAGCTGTTTTTT.

As regards this clonotype: A much larger clone lies one base from this, so it may be a read error. This CDR3 fails to terminate in the conserved phenylalanine or tryptophan, so it likely reflects a read error. J is TRBJ1-1 and V is TRBV6-5; no definite D call. The CDR3 loop spans 15 amino acids. Germline CDR1 MNHEY, CDR2 SVGAGI. Trimming pared 6 bases from V and 5 bases from J, leaving 19 bases between. The CDR3: CASRPRQRTGTEAFS. CDR3 DNA: TGTGCCAGCAGGCCCCGGCAGCGGACGGGAACTGAAGCTTTCTCT.

This chain connects TRBV5-6 to TRBJ1-1, with TRBD1 matching 7 bases. V dropped 0 bases and J dropped 3; count of bases not matched to a gene: 8. The germline V gene has CDR1 SGHDT and CDR2 YYEEEE. This CDR3 comprises 16 residues. CDR3 nucleotides: TGTGCCAGCAGCTTGGGACCAGGGGGGGTCGACACTGAAGCTTTCTTT. Translation gives CASSLGPGGVDTEAFF.

A note on this clonotype: Because the CDR3 is missing its conserved closing phenylalanine or tryptophan, this is likely a read error. The DNA is omitted, as the CDR3 cannot be located on it reliably, and the CDR3 follows TCRdb's listing. The CDR3 reads CSAGDRPKH. The chain uses TRBV20-1 and TRBJ1-2; the D call in the table, TRBD1, was not verified against the DNA. From its first to its last residue, the CDR3 has 9 amino acids. Germline lookup yields CDR1 DFQATT and CDR2 SNEGSKA (reference sequence).

In this sample, this clonotype turned up many times. The gene calls are TRBV12-3 or TRBV12-4 and TRBJ1-4, with 9 positions matching TRBD1. The CDR3 contains 16 residues. Unmatched junction bases numbered 13, after V lost 5 bases and J lost 9 bases. CDR3 sequence: CASSPGAWTGAKKLFF. For the CDR3, the DNA is TGTGCCAGCAGTCCCGGGGCCTGGACAGGGGCGAAAAAACTGTTTTTT.

This rearrangement joins TRBV13 to TRBJ2-1; 8 bases are a match to TRBD2. Germline CDR1 and CDR2: PRHDT and FYEKMQ (reference sequence). This CDR3 comprises 16 residues. With V trimmed by 4 bases and J by 3 bases, 8 bases remained unmatched. The DNA of the CDR3 is TGTGCCAGCAGCTCGGGACTAGGGGATCACTACAATGAGCAGTTCTTC. It specifies CASSSGLGDHYNEQFF. Full variable domain (outside the CDR3, taken from reference TRBV13 and TRBJ2-1): AAGVIQSPRHLIKEKRETATLKCYPIPRHDTVYWYQQGPGQDPQFLISFYEKMQSDKGSIPDRFSAQQFSDYHSELNMSSLELGDSALYFCASSSGLGDHYNEQFFGPGTRLTVL.

The chain links TRBV20-1 to TRBJ1-6; tentatively, D is TRBD1 (6 bases). Trimming stripped 1 base from V and 3 bases from J, with 16 bases between. CDR3 length: 17 amino acids. Germline CDR1 DFQATT, CDR2 SNEGSKA (reference sequence). The CDR3 reads CSARALGGVGYNSPLHF. The CDR3 DNA reads TGCAGTGCTAGAGCATTAGGGGGGGTTGGCTATAATTCACCCCTCCACTTT.

This clonotype appeared many times. The chain links TRBV15 to TRBJ1-2; 12 bases are shared with TRBD1. J lost 4 bases, V lost 5 bases, and 5 bases had no gene match. CDR3 length: 15 amino acids. Germline loops: CDR1 LNHNV, CDR2 YYDKDF (reference sequence). The CDR3 reads CATSGTGGAIYGYTF. DNA for the CDR3: TGTGCCACCAGCGGGACAGGGGGCGCCATCTATGGCTACACCTTC.

In this sample, this clonotype turned up many times. The V call is TRBV4-2, the J call TRBJ2-5; 11 bases map to TRBD2. Germline V lookup: CDR1 LGHNA, CDR2 YNFKEQ. V shed 2 bases, J shed 5 bases, and the junction held 7 bases outside the gene matches. The CDR3 consists of 16 residues. DNA of the CDR3: TGTGCCAGCAGCCAACCCGGGACTAGCGGTGGGGAGACCCAGTACTTC. It translates to CASSQPGTSGGETQYF.

The V gene is TRBV27, the J gene TRBJ2-7; TRBD1 is a possible D gene (6 bases). The CDR3 is made up of 14 amino acids. The V gene lost 4 bases and the J gene lost 0 bases, with 10 bases spanning the gap. Germline V gene lookup returns CDR1 MNHEY and CDR2 SMNVEV (reference sequence). Written as DNA, the CDR3 is TGTGCCAGCAGTTCCGCAGGGGTCTCCTACGAGCAGTACTTC. Translated, it gives CASSSAGVSYEQYF.

This clonotype was seen at least ten times. The chain recombines TRBV7-9 with TRBJ2-7; 9 bases line up with TRBD2. This CDR3 has 15 residues. J gave up 2 bases and V 7 bases, and 9 bases lay outside the gene matches. From germline, CDR1 is SEHNR and CDR2 FQNEAQ (reference sequence). This chain's CDR3 is CASNGGSSGTYEQYF. The CDR3 nucleotides are TGTGCCAGCAACGGAGGGTCTAGCGGGACCTACGAGCAGTACTTC.

Ten or more counts support this clonotype. The chain links TRBV10-3 to TRBJ2-7; TRBD2 aligns across 10 bases. CDR1 is ENHRY and CDR2 is SYGVKD in the germline V gene. V shed 2 bases and J 6 bases; nucleotides not matched to a gene: 7. The CDR3 length is 15 residues. DNA for the CDR3: TGTGCCATCAGTGAGCTTCAGCGGGAGGGGTCCGAGCAGTACTTC. It yields the protein CAISELQREGSEQYF.

Many counts were recorded for this clonotype. The chain combines TRBV5-4 with TRBJ1-2, with no clear D. Germline CDR1 is SGHNT and CDR2 is YYREEE (reference sequence). This CDR3 comprises 11 residues. The V end lost 10 bases, the J end lost 2 bases, and 9 bases lay between the germline ends. CDR3 nucleotide sequence: TGTGCCTTGCGGGGAAACTATGGCTACACCTTC. It codes for CALRGNYGYTF.

This clonotype was counted only a few times. This chain uses TRBV6-2 or TRBV6-3 with TRBJ2-7; 8 bases align to TRBD2. CDR1 is MNHEY and CDR2 is SVGEGT in the germline V gene. This CDR3 comprises 16 residues. The V and J ends lost 6 bases and 2 bases, in that order; junction bases with no gene match: 12. CDR3 sequence reads: CASRPFSGKTPYEQYF. The CDR3, as DNA: TGTGCCAGCAGACCTTTTAGCGGGAAAACGCCCTACGAGCAGTACTTC.